This TCR beta chain was sequenced in a study of vaccination and CD4 T cells after COVID-19. Cultured CD4+ T-cell DNA underwent Oncomine TCR Beta short-read sequencing. In TCRdb, the PCR reads were re-called with MiXCR into one record per CDR3 protein. The sample holds approximately 6,900 distinct CDR3 sequences, more than 45% seen once. Treatment: approximately 9-day PBMC culture with coronavirus spike peptide pools or control peptides (ViraFEST assay). From the unexposed donor, CD4+ T cells were collected ahead of the COVID-19 pandemic (2011-2018). Concerning this clonotype: Its cognate antigen is unknown.

The CDR3 spans 15 residues. Germline-derived CDR1 and CDR2 are MNHEY and SVGAGI. The V and J ends lost 2 bases and 0 bases respectively, with 9 bases between them. The V gene is TRBV6-5, the J gene TRBJ2-3, with D unclear. The TCR was taken from a human donor in good health. Material: CD4+ T cells from blood, cultured in vitro. The CDR3 region has the DNA TGTGCCAGCAGTTACAGTGCGTTTAGCACAGATACGCAGTATTTT. As protein: CASSYSAFSTDTQYF.